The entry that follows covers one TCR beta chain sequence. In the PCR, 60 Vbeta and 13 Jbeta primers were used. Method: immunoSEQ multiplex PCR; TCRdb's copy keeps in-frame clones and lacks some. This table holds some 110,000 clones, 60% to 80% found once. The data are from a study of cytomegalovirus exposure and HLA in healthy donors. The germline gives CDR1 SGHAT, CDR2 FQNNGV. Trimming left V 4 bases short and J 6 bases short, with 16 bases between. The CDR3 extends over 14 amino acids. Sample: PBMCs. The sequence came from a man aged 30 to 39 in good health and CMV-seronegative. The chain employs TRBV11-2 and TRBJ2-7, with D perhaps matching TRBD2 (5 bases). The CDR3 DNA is TGTGCCAGCAGCTCCCAAGCGGATGGCACCGAGCAGTACTTC. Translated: CASSSQADGTEQYF.